This entry lists 21 T cell receptor beta chains sequenced from one sample in a study of T-cell memory formation after mild COVID-19 (TCRdb year 2021). To prepare the library, 5' RACE was applied. TCRdb lists the instrument as Illumina NovaSeq 6000. TCRdb reprocessed the public reads (quality trimming at Q25 with fastp, clone calling with MiXCR) and kept in-frame beta chains. Rows merge per CDR3 protein into single entries with the most common DNA and genes. Counted in this sample were about 350,000 distinct CDR3 sequences; roughly 15% of them appeared once. The ten largest clones take up about a fifth of the sample. The sequencing sample was made of PBMCs or a T cell subset sorted from them (not recorded which). Every receptor here comes from a man younger than 35 who had mild COVID-19 (a few samples of this study predate the infection). The sample titles of this study are shuffled in the database, so cell type and time point are left out; the donor was told from shared clones.

This clonotype was seen at least ten times. The gene calls are TRBV15 and TRBJ2-7; tentative D call: TRBD1 (5 bases). The germline V gene encodes CDR1 LNHNV and CDR2 YYDKDF (reference sequence). The CDR3 has 14 amino acids. Trimming removed 0 bases from V and 3 bases from J, with 9 bases in between. The CDR3 loop reads CATSRDNQGYEQYV. CDR3 sequence (DNA): TGTGCCACCAGCAGAGATAATCAGGGCTACGAGCAGTACGTC.

The rearrangement links TRBV5-1 to TRBJ2-5, with TRBD1 matching over 8 bases. This CDR3 contains 16 residues. Germline values: CDR1 SGHRS, CDR2 YFSETQ. The V gene end was trimmed by 3 bases and the J gene end by 2 bases; junction bases not matched to a gene: 9. The CDR3 DNA reads as TGCGCCAGCAGCTCCAGGGACAGGACCAAACAAGAGACCCAGTACTTC. Protein: CASSSRDRTKQETQYF.

The V and J genes are TRBV15 and TRBJ2-1, with TRBD1 matching 9 bases. Germline CDR1 is LNHNV and CDR2 is YYDKDF (reference sequence). The V and J ends lost 8 bases and 3 bases, in that order; junction bases with no gene match: 11. This CDR3 region has 16 residues. CDR3 region: CATSTVQGAIYNEQFF. The DNA of the CDR3 is TGTGCCACCTCCACGGTACAGGGGGCGATCTACAATGAGCAGTTCTTC.

This clonotype showed up just a few times. The rearrangement uses TRBV2 and TRBJ2-3, with 9 bases aligning to TRBD2. CDR1 SNHLY and CDR2 FYNNEI come from the germline V gene. V was pared by 9 bases and J by 6 bases, with 10 bases of the junction left unmatched. CDR3 size: 14 residues. This chain's CDR3 is CARPGLAGPDTQYF. CDR3 sequence (DNA): TGTGCCAGGCCGGGACTAGCCGGGCCCGATACGCAGTATTTT.

This clonotype was observed a few times. The rearrangement joins TRBV6-1 to TRBJ1-4; no clear D. The CDR3 spans 14 residues. The germline V gene encodes CDR1 MNHNS and CDR2 SASEGT. The germline V and J ends were trimmed by 0 bases and 0 bases, with 2 bases remaining between them. CDR3 in amino acids: CASSEATTNEKLFF. In DNA form, the CDR3 reads TGTGCCAGCAGTGAAGCGACAACTAATGAAAAACTGTTTTTT.

A few counts support this clonotype. This chain links TRBV10-2 with TRBJ2-5; TRBD2 might be the D (6 bases). Germline CDR1 is WSHSY and CDR2 is SAAADI. The CDR3 length is 15 residues. V lost 3 bases to trimming and J lost 3 bases, with 14 bases between them. The CDR3 sequence is CASSDFAGGEETQYF. The CDR3 DNA follows: TGCGCCAGCAGTGATTTTGCTGGAGGGGAAGAGACCCAGTACTTC.

The J gene is TRBJ1-2, the V gene TRBV10-2; TRBD1 aligns across 12 bases. Germline V CDR1 and CDR2: WSHSY, SAAADI. This CDR3 region has 16 residues. V lost 6 bases to trimming and J lost 6 bases; unmatched junction nucleotides: 11. The CDR3 spells CASSYAGTGGADGYTF. The CDR3 DNA sequence: TGCGCCAGCAGCTACGCCGGGACAGGGGGCGCAGATGGCTACACCTTC.

This clonotype has more than one count but fewer than ten. The J gene is TRBJ2-1, the V gene TRBV5-1; 7 bases are shared with TRBD2. The CDR3 length is 18 residues. The trim removed 0 bases at V and 10 bases at J, leaving 19 bases unmatched. Germline V gene data show CDR1 as SGHRS and CDR2 as YFSETQ. The CDR3, as DNA: TGCGCCAGCAGCTTGGGTCGGGGGGACTTGAGCACCCCCCCGGAGCAGTTCTTC. It codes for CASSLGRGDLSTPPEQFF. The whole variable domain, remainder taken from reference TRBV5-1 and TRBJ2-1, is KAGVTQTPRYLIKTRGQQVTLSCSPISGHRSVSWYQQTPGQGLQFLFEYFSETQRNKGNFPGRFSGRQFSNSRSEMNVSTLELGDSALYLCASSLGRGDLSTPPEQFFGPGTRLTVL.

V usage is TRBV7-9 and J usage is TRBJ2-3; D tentatively reads TRBD1 or TRBD2 (6 bases each). The CDR3 is 14 amino acids. From germline, CDR1 is SEHNR and CDR2 FQNEAQ (reference sequence). V shed 3 bases and J shed 4 bases, with 11 bases lying between them. CDR3 amino acids: CASSLTGASDTQYF. DNA for the CDR3: TGTGCCAGCAGCTTGACGGGGGCGTCAGATACGCAGTATTTT.

This rearrangement joins TRBV20-1 to TRBJ1-2; 7 positions agree with TRBD1. CDR3 size: 13 residues. Germline CDR1 is DFQATT and CDR2 is SNEGSKA (reference sequence). V gave up 1 base and J gave up 8 bases; unmatched junction bases: 7. The CDR3 DNA follows: TGCAGTGCTAGAGCCCAACTGGACAGGGGCTACACCTTC. This translates into CSARAQLDRGYTF.

This clonotype has more than one count but fewer than ten. The CDR3 DNA reads TGTGCCAGCAGCTTAGCTTCGAGGAGGGATGATCAGCCCCAGCATTTT. It yields the protein CASSLASRRDDQPQHF. This chain uses TRBV7-2 with TRBJ1-5; D unclear. V dropped 0 bases and J dropped 5 bases, with 14 bases sitting between them. There are 16 residues in the CDR3. In germline, CDR1 is SGHTA, CDR2 FQGNSA.

This clonotype occurred a few times. This sequence joins TRBV9 and TRBJ2-3; D tentatively reads TRBD1 or TRBD2 (5 bases each). Between the trimmed V and J ends, which lost 4 bases and 6 bases, there was a span of 18 bases. The CDR3 is 15 residues long. Germline CDR1 and CDR2: SGDLS and YYNGEE. The CDR3 DNA is TGTGCCAGCAGCTACCCCGGGACGGAAAGGGATACGCAGTATTTT. It codes for CASSYPGTERDTQYF.

Notes on this clonotype: This may be a read error, as it is one base from a much larger clone. The chain employs TRBV20-1 and TRBJ2-5; perhaps D is TRBD1 or TRBD2 (5 bases each). The CDR3 is 12 amino acids. CDR1 is DFQATT and CDR2 is SNEGSKA in the germline V gene (reference sequence). The CDR3 region has the DNA TGCAGTGCTACAGAGGGGCTAGAGATCCAGTACTTC. Protein sequence: CSATEGLEIQYF.

This clonotype was picked up a small number of times. The V and J genes are TRBV4-3 and TRBJ1-1; tentative D call: TRBD1 (6 bases). V gave up 1 base and J gave up 1 base, with 10 bases separating them. Germline values: CDR1 LGHNA, CDR2 YSLEER. CDR3 length equals 15 residues. CDR3 amino acids: CASSQGPGANTEAFF. The CDR3 coding sequence is TGCGCCAGCAGCCAAGGTCCGGGGGCGAACACTGAAGCTTTCTTT.

This clonotype was seen a few times. This rearrangement joins TRBV12-3 or TRBV12-4 to TRBJ1-2; D gene uncertain. CDR3 size: 12 residues. V dropped 1 base and J dropped 4 bases, with 4 bases sitting between them. For the CDR3, the DNA is TGTGCCAGCAGTTTAGGGTTCTATGGCTACACCTTC. Protein: CASSLGFYGYTF.

The chain links TRBV6-1 to TRBJ1-5; D is unresolved. The germline V and J ends were trimmed by 2 bases and 5 bases, with 7 bases remaining between them. CDR1 and CDR2 from the germline V gene are MNHNS and SASEGT. The CDR3 spans 13 residues. The CDR3 region is CASSEFLDQPQHF. For the CDR3, the DNA is TGTGCCAGCAGTGAATTTCTGGATCAGCCCCAGCATTTT.

The chain joins TRBV3-1 to TRBJ2-5, with D maybe TRBD2 (5 bases). Germline CDR1 and CDR2: LGHDT and YNNKEL (reference sequence). V dropped 4 bases and J dropped 2 bases, with 14 bases sitting between them. CDR3 size: 15 residues. CDR3 DNA sequence: TGTGCCAGCAGCCTTCCTGTCCCGGGACAAGAGACCCAGTACTTC. Amino acid sequence: CASSLPVPGQETQYF.

Ten or more counts support this clonotype. The rearrangement joins TRBV12-3 or TRBV12-4 to TRBJ2-5, with D perhaps matching TRBD1 or TRBD2 (5 bases each). The DNA end favors TRBJ2-3, so the J call may be wrong. The CDR3 has 11 residues. CDR3 bases: TGTGCCAGCAGTTTCAGGGAGACGCAGTATTTT. This encodes CASSFRETQYF.

The chain recombines TRBV5-1 with TRBJ2-2; 8 nucleotides match TRBD1. The V segment lost 3 bases and the J segment 2 bases; nucleotides outside the gene matches: 3. Per germline, CDR1 SGHRS and CDR2 YFSETQ. CDR3 length: 15 residues. CDR3 in DNA: TGCGCCAGCAGCTGGACAGGGATCAACACCGGGGAGCTGTTTTTT. It encodes CASSWTGINTGELFF.

V is TRBV12-3 or TRBV12-4 and J is TRBJ2-7, with D perhaps TRBD1 (6 bases). The CDR3 runs to 12 residues. V lost 3 bases and J lost 9, with 12 bases in between. CDR3 residues: CASSFTGPMQYF. Here the CDR3 DNA reads TGTGCCAGCAGTTTTACAGGGCCGATGCAGTACTTC.

This clonotype was counted only a few times. This chain connects TRBV6-6 to TRBJ2-5; possible D gene TRBD1, 6 bases. From germline, CDR1 is MNHNY and CDR2 SVGAGI (reference sequence). The CDR3 runs 14 residues. The V end lost 5 bases, the J end lost 4 bases, and 14 bases lay between the germline ends. CDR3 sequence: CASSTQTGRETQYF. CDR3 DNA sequence: TGTGCCAGCAGTACCCAGACAGGCCGAGAGACCCAGTACTTC.